This T cell receptor (beta chain) emerged from a study of OX40 agonist ivuxolimab in advanced cancers. The wider study: Patients received intravenous ivuxolimab every 2 weeks at 0.01 to 10 mg/kg.

Broader study findings: The study observed clonal expansion of CD4+ and CD8+ blood T cells by week 6 at 0.1 to 3.0 mg/kg.

About this clone: Its antigen is still unknown.

Measured with immunoSEQ multiplex PCR; TCRdb has only the in-frame clones, and not every one. The sample carries around 84,000 clones, less than 85% recorded once. Autoimmune disease history or systemic immunosuppression led to patients being barred. The input for sequencing was CD4+ or CD8+ T cells sorted from blood, taken in a trial of the OX40 agonist ivuxolimab. The receptor comes from an adult with an advanced solid tumor such as melanoma, head and neck, liver or kidney cancer.

The CDR3, as DNA: TGTGCCAGTAGTGAGGGGCTAGCGGGAGGTCCCCTCGAGCAGTACTTC. This sequence encodes CASSEGLAGGPLEQYF. The chain couples TRBV19 to TRBJ2-7; 11 bases align to TRBD2. This CDR3 is built from 16 residues. V was pared by 5 bases and J by 6 bases, with 12 bases of the junction left unmatched. Germline V gives CDR1 LNHDA, CDR2 SQIVND (reference sequence).